This TCR beta chain is from a study of cytomegalovirus exposure and HLA in healthy donors. This clone appeared a single time. PCR was performed using 60 Vbeta and 13 Jbeta primers. Data came from immunoSEQ multiplex PCR; TCRdb stores just in-frame clones and leaves some out. The top ten hold 2.2% of the sample, which has around 130,000 clones, around 81% seen once. Trimming cost V 1 base and J 3 bases; bases outside gene matches: 6. Germline CDR1 is SGHTS and CDR2 is YDEGEE. This CDR3 has 15 residues. V and J are TRBV5-8 and TRBJ2-7, with 8 bases aligning to TRBD2. The TCR sequence derives from a woman in her 40s in good health and CMV-seronegative. Material for sequencing was PBMCs. The CDR3: CASSLRAGDYYEQYF. In DNA, the CDR3 is TGTGCCAGCAGCTTGAGAGCGGGAGATTACTACGAGCAGTACTTC.